This TCR beta chain was found in a study of blood T cells in healthy people across ages. The CDR3 is made up of 13 amino acids. V gave up 6 bases and J gave up 7 bases, with 15 bases separating them. The germline gives CDR1 MDHEN, CDR2 SYDVKM. About this clonotype itself: Its antigen is undetermined.

General study findings and limits: When set beside aged donors, long-lived donors presented more naive CD4+ cells and higher diversity.

A J-beta primer mix and a sample-barcoded 5' primer were used in a second PCR of about 6 to 12 cycles. MiXCR, run by TCRdb on the 5' RACE reads, gives a single entry per CDR3 protein. The data contain a few hundred thousand distinct CDR3 sequences, around 30% of them singletons. The V gene is TRBV28, the J gene TRBJ1-2, with no clear D. The clonotype comes from a woman aged 65 to 85 in good health. Sequenced: blood. CDR3 region: CASRTVGTGGYTF. CDR3 DNA sequence: TGTGCCAGCAGAACCGTCGGCACGGGTGGCTACACCTTC.